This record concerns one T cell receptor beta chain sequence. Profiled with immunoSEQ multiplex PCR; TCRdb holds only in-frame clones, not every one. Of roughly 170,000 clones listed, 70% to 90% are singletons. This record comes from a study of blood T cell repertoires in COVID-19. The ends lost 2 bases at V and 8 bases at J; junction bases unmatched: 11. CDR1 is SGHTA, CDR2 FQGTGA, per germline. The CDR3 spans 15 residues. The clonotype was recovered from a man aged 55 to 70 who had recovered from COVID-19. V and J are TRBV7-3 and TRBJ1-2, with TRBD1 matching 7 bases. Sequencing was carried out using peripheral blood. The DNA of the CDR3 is TGTGCCAGCAGCTTACACCGGGACAGCCCCCGGGGCTACACCTTC. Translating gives CASSLHRDSPRGYTF.